This TCR beta chain came from a study of T-cell memory formation after mild COVID-19. Study-level findings and limits: There was a balanced CD4/CD8 profile in clones contracting day 15 to 85, and later expanders leaned CD4+. Certain responding clones were present in pre-infection memory, suggesting participation of cross-reactive memory.

Concerning this clonotype: Its target is not known.

TCRdb used MiXCR to reprocess the 5' RACE reads, holding one entry per CDR3 protein. The profile shows roughly 380,000 distinct CDR3 sequences, around 28% of them singletons. This CDR3 comprises 13 residues. Trimming removed 4 bases from V and 1 base from J, with 7 bases in between. Germline assignment: CDR1 SGHRS and CDR2 YFSETQ. The sequence was collected from an adult woman who had mild COVID-19 (a few samples of this study predate the infection). Cell type and time point are not known. Sample: PBMCs or a T cell subset sorted from them (not recorded which). The J gene is TRBJ2-3, the V gene TRBV5-1; unclear D gene. CDR3 nucleotide sequence: TGCGCCAGCAGCGGAGAGGGCACAGATACGCAGTATTTT. This sequence encodes CASSGEGTDTQYF.